The 5 T cell receptor beta chains given below trace back to one sample, sequenced in a study of T cells in Graves' hyperthyroidism and ophthalmopathy. What was amplified from RNA transcripts were TCR beta CDR3 regions. RT-PCR in the first round (using the HTBI primer set) targeted the TCR CDR3. TCRdb reanalysed the multiplex PCR reads using MiXCR and keeps one entry per CDR3 protein. Of hundreds of thousands of distinct CDR3 sequences detected, about 45% appear once; the ten largest clones hold approximately 6.8%. Sequenced: peripheral blood or thyroid tissue (not recorded which). These TCRs come from an adult man with Graves' disease, either hyperthyroidism or ophthalmopathy (not recorded which).

This sequence joins TRBV7-9 and TRBJ1-2, with D possibly being TRBD1 (5 bases). The CDR3 has 15 amino acids. Germline-derived CDR1 and CDR2 are SEHNR and FQNEAQ (reference sequence). Between the trimmed V and J ends, which lost 1 base and 4 bases, there was a span of 13 bases. This CDR3 reads CASSLDGTGVYGYTF. The CDR3 DNA reads as TGTGCCAGCAGCTTAGACGGGACGGGAGTCTATGGCTACACCTTC.

Ten or more counts support this clonotype. The V and J genes are TRBV25-1 and TRBJ1-1; 8 nucleotides line up with TRBD1. The CDR3 loop spans 12 amino acids. V trimming: 2 bases; J trimming: 8 bases; junction bases outside the gene matches: 1. The germline V gene has CDR1 MGHDK and CDR2 SYGVNS. The CDR3: CASSERDREAFF. Here the CDR3 DNA reads TGTGCCAGCAGTGAACGGGACAGGGAAGCTTTCTTT.

CDR3 loop: CASSPGQGMAIYF. In DNA, the CDR3 is TGTGCCAGCAGTCCAGGACAGGGTATGGCCATATATTTT. V usage is TRBV12-3 or TRBV12-4 and J usage is TRBJ1-3, with 8 bases fitting TRBD1. CDR3 length: 13 residues. V lost 5 bases and J lost 11; bases outside the gene matches: 8.

The chain links TRBV7-9 to TRBJ1-5; a possible D gene is TRBD1 (6 bases). The CDR3 is made up of 17 amino acids. Looked up from germline, CDR1 is SEHNR and CDR2 is FQNEAQ (reference sequence). V was pared by 8 bases and J by 5 bases, with 25 bases between. The DNA for the CDR3 is TGTGCCAGCTCACCAACATATCTTACAGGGTTAGATCAGCCCCAGCATTTT. Translating gives CASSPTYLTGLDQPQHF.

The chain joins TRBV6-1 to TRBJ2-7; D possibly corresponds to TRBD1 (6 bases). The CDR3 is made up of 15 amino acids. In germline, CDR1 is MNHNS, CDR2 SASEGT. The V end lost 9 bases, the J end lost 0 bases, and 18 bases lay between the germline ends. The CDR3 region has the DNA TGTGCCAGTTCCCCCTCGACAGGATTCTCCTACGAGCAGTACTTC. It is translated as CASSPSTGFSYEQYF.